These 23 T cell receptor beta chains originate from one sample sequenced in a study of molecular identifiers for immune sequencing clone quantification (dated by TCRdb to 2016 to 2018). The library was generated by PCR. Reads for this sample came from an Illumina MiSeq. TCRdb redid the processing of the public reads, applying fastp at Q25 and MiXCR, and retained in-frame beta chains. CDR3 protein sequences are deduplicated, and each keeps its most common genes and DNA. The table for this sample lists about 40,000 distinct CDR3 sequences; less than 20% of them were counted only once. The ten top clones hold approximately 6.7% of the sample. The specimen sequenced was naive CD8+ T cells from blood, with Jurkat cell RNA spiked in. Read against the paper, the sample's cell subset or site label means: FACS-sorted CD8+CD4-CCR7+CD45RA+ naive T cells. Receptors originate from a human donor in good health. Some libraries in this study had Jurkat cell RNA spiked in.

Only a few counts were recorded for this clonotype. The chain links TRBV4-1 to TRBJ2-7; 9 bases align to TRBD2. The CDR3 is 16 amino acids. V was clipped by 7 bases and J by 6 bases; unmatched bases: 16. Germline V CDR1 and CDR2: MGHRA, YSYEKL. CDR3 DNA sequence: TGCGCCAGCAAACTCAAAGGGATAGCGGGAGAAGGCGAGCAGTACTTC. As protein: CASKLKGIAGEGEQYF.

This clonotype has a count of ten or more. The chain is built from TRBV4-1 and TRBJ2-6; D perhaps matches TRBD2 (6 bases). In germline, CDR1 is MGHRA, CDR2 YSYEKL. The CDR3 extends over 20 amino acids. The V end lost 4 bases, the J end lost 0 bases, and 22 bases lay between the germline ends. In DNA, the CDR3 is TGCGCCAGCAGCCCGCCGGGACTCTCCTCGGAAAGCTCTGGGGCCAACGTCCTGACTTTC. This sequence encodes CASSPPGLSSESSGANVLTF.

This clonotype has ten or more counts. This chain joins TRBV27 and TRBJ2-7; 9 bases line up with TRBD2. Germline lookup yields CDR1 MNHEY and CDR2 SMNVEV (reference sequence). The CDR3 is made up of 15 amino acids. The J segment lost 3 bases and the V segment lost 6 bases, leaving 9 bases of the junction unmatched. The CDR3 protein is CASRNLAGPFYEQYF. Written as DNA, the CDR3 is TGTGCCAGCAGGAATCTAGCGGGACCATTCTACGAGCAGTACTTC.

This clonotype was counted at least ten times. The chain has TRBV29-1 and TRBJ2-7; 8 bases agree with TRBD1. V shed 5 bases, J shed 0 bases, and the junction held 9 bases outside the gene matches. The CDR3 is 15 residues long. Germline assignment: CDR1 SQVTM and CDR2 ANQGSEA. CDR3 bases: TGCAGCGTTACTGGACAGGGCGGGGACTCCTACGAGCAGTACTTC. It specifies CSVTGQGGDSYEQYF.

This clonotype was recorded many times. J is TRBJ1-1 and V is TRBV20-1, with D unclear. CDR3 length equals 13 residues. CDR1 and CDR2 from the germline V gene are DFQATT and SNEGSKA (reference sequence). CDR3 loop: CSVPQQSWTEAFF. In nucleotides, the CDR3 is TGCAGCGTGCCCCAACAAAGCTGGACTGAAGCTTTCTTT.

The chain carries TRBV11-2 and TRBJ1-3; 9 nucleotides agree with TRBD1. CDR1 and CDR2 (germline): SGHAT, FQNNGV. V was clipped by 4 bases and J by 0 bases; unmatched bases: 10. The CDR3 runs to 18 residues. DNA of the CDR3: TGTGCCAGCAGCTACGGACAGGGGACGGATCCCTCTGGAAACACCATATATTTT. It yields the protein CASSYGQGTDPSGNTIYF.

The gene calls are TRBV28 and TRBJ2-5; D is unclear. V lost 5 bases and J lost 2, with 15 bases in between. The CDR3 has 15 amino acids. Looked up from germline, CDR1 is MDHEN and CDR2 is SYDVKM. CDR3 coding DNA: TGTGCCAGCAGTCTAAATTACGACTTACAAGAGACCCAGTACTTC. Translated: CASSLNYDLQETQYF. The full variable domain, rest sourced from reference TRBV28 and TRBJ2-5, is DVKVTQSSRYLVKRTGEKVFLECVQDMDHENMFWYRQDPGLGLRLIYFSYDVKMKEKGDIPEGYSVSREKKERFSLILESASTNQTSMYLCASSLNYDLQETQYFGPGTRLLVL.

This clonotype was seen repeatedly, ten times or more. The V gene is TRBV4-1, the J gene TRBJ2-3; TRBD2 agrees at 12 bases. The V gene's germline CDR1 is MGHRA and CDR2 YSYEKL. Trimming removed 0 bases from V and 2 bases from J; junction bases left unmatched: 6. The length of the CDR3 is 18 residues. Here the CDR3 reads CASSQDAGLAGPTDTQYF. The CDR3 bases are TGCGCCAGCAGCCAAGATGCGGGACTAGCGGGTCCCACAGATACGCAGTATTTT.

The chain combines TRBV19 with TRBJ1-2, with a tentative D call TRBD1 (5 bases). V was cut by 3 bases and J by 4 bases, with 9 bases left in between. CDR1 and CDR2 (germline): LNHDA, SQIVND (reference sequence). The CDR3 has 13 residues. The CDR3 region has the DNA TGTGCCAGTAGTATCGGGACGAGCTATGGCTACACCTTC. It is translated as CASSIGTSYGYTF. Together with reference TRBV19 and TRBJ1-2, the CDR3 gives the full variable domain: DGGITQSPKYLFRKEGQNVTLSCEQNLNHDAMYWYRQDPGQGLRLIYYSQIVNDFQKGDIAEGYSVSREKKESFPLTVTSAQKNPTAFYLCASSIGTSYGYTFGSGTRLTVV.

As for this clonotype: Being one base from a much bigger clone, this may be a read error. The V and J genes are TRBV28 and TRBJ2-7; D gene unclear. The CDR3 covers 12 residues. Germline lookup yields CDR1 MDHEN and CDR2 SYDVKM. V gave up 2 bases and J gave up 3 bases, with 5 bases separating them. CDR3 bases: TGTGCCAGCAGTTTAAACCGCTACGAGCAGTACTTC. This translates into CASSLNRYEQYF.

This clonotype was seen ten or more times. The chain carries TRBV7-9 and TRBJ1-2; tentatively, D is TRBD1 (6 bases). V lost 5 bases, J lost 8 bases, and 21 bases lay in between. Germline V gene lookup returns CDR1 SEHNR and CDR2 FQNEAQ (reference sequence). The CDR3 has 15 amino acids. CDR3 sequence: CASSAEWGALGGYTF. CDR3 in DNA: TGTGCCAGCAGCGCCGAGTGGGGGGCCCTCGGGGGCTACACCTTC.

This clonotype occurred once. CDR3 protein: CSAEGGMNTEAFF. The CDR3 DNA sequence: TGCAGCGCAGAAGGGGGGATGAACACTGAAGCTTTCTTT. The chain links TRBV29-1 to TRBJ1-1; D possibly corresponds to TRBD1 (6 bases). The CDR3 consists of 13 residues. Trimming left V 7 bases short and J 0 bases short, with 12 bases between. Germline CDR1 is SQVTM and CDR2 is ANQGSEA.

With respect to this clonotype: This sequence may be a read error, since a much larger clone differs from it by one base. V usage is TRBV5-6 and J usage is TRBJ1-5; D remains ambiguous. The CDR3 runs 12 residues. From germline, CDR1 is SGHDT and CDR2 YYEEEE. Between the trimmed V and J ends, which lost 0 bases and 4 bases, there was a span of 2 bases. CDR3 residues: CASSLVNQPQHF. Here the CDR3 DNA reads TGTGCCAGCAGCTTGGTGAATCAGCCCCAGCATTTT.

Only a few counts were recorded for this clonotype. This rearrangement joins TRBV4-3 to TRBJ1-5, with a possible D match to TRBD1 (5 bases). The CDR3 totals 12 residues. Germline values: CDR1 LGHNA, CDR2 YSLEER. Trimming removed 1 base at V and 9 bases at J, with 7 bases between. CDR3 region: CASSQGDGPQHF. The CDR3 DNA follows: TGCGCCAGCAGCCAAGGGGACGGGCCCCAGCATTTT.

The V and J genes are TRBV12-3 or TRBV12-4 and TRBJ1-3; D is unclear. V was trimmed by 1 base and J by 0 bases, leaving 4 bases between them. CDR3 length equals 14 residues. The CDR3 coding sequence is TGTGCCAGCAGTTTAGGGGACTCTGGAAACACCATATATTTT. It is translated as CASSLGDSGNTIYF.

This clonotype was detected a few times. The chain is built from TRBV3-1 and TRBJ2-7, with 10 bases identical to TRBD2. V dropped 4 bases and J dropped 2; count of bases not matched to a gene: 2. This CDR3 contains 14 residues. Per the germline V gene, CDR1 is LGHDT and CDR2 is YNNKEL (reference sequence). CDR3 bases: TGTGCCAGCAGCCGTAGCGGGAGGACCTACGAGCAGTACTTC. This codes for CASSRSGRTYEQYF.

In its sample, this clonotype ranks as medium-sized. The rearrangement links TRBV4-3 to TRBJ2-7; D is ambiguous. Deletions cut 3 bases from V and 6 bases from J, with 18 bases between. The CDR3 length is 15 residues. Germline V CDR1 and CDR2: LGHNA, YSLEER. CDR3 sequence: CASSQAIERLSEQYF. The DNA of the CDR3 is TGCGCCAGCAGCCAGGCAATCGAACGGTTGAGCGAGCAGTACTTC.

This clonotype has ten or more counts. The rearrangement links TRBV4-2 to TRBJ2-2; 8 positions agree with TRBD2. In germline, CDR1 is LGHNA, CDR2 YNFKEQ. V gave up 0 bases and J gave up 5 bases; unmatched junction bases: 8. This CDR3 is 17 amino acids long. CDR3 sequence: CASSQDGGLDLTGELFF. Here the CDR3 DNA reads TGTGCCAGCAGCCAAGATGGGGGACTAGATTTGACCGGGGAGCTGTTTTTT.

The table lists this clonotype with many counts. The chain joins TRBV11-2 to TRBJ2-5; 7 nucleotides match TRBD2. Trimming took 5 bases from V and 5 from J; bases not matched to a gene: 8. Germline CDR1 SGHAT, CDR2 FQNNGV. The CDR3 contains 14 residues. As DNA, the CDR3 is TGTGCCAGCAGCACACCAGTGGGAGGGGAGACCCAGTACTTC. It specifies CASSTPVGGETQYF.

To note about this clonotype: Since a much larger clone is just one base distant, this may be a read error. Because the CDR3 is missing its conserved closing phenylalanine or tryptophan, this is likely a read error. V usage is TRBV7-8 and J usage is TRBJ1-4, with unresolved D. Germline V gene sequence: CDR1 SGHVS, CDR2 FQNEAQ. The CDR3 spans 14 residues. V shed 2 bases and J shed 5 bases, with 9 bases lying between them. DNA for the CDR3: TGTGCCAGCAGCTTAAACACCAAGAATGAAAAACTGTTTTTA. Translating it yields CASSLNTKNEKLFL.

In this sample, this clonotype is medium-sized (0.01 to 0.1%). This chain links TRBV3-1 with TRBJ2-7; 7 bases match TRBD1. The CDR3 extends over 14 amino acids. Unmatched junction bases numbered 2, after V lost 1 base and J lost 2 bases. Germline V gene data show CDR1 as LGHDT and CDR2 as YNNKEL (reference sequence). The CDR3 is CASSQGTGAYEQYF. For the CDR3, the DNA is TGTGCCAGCAGCCAAGGGACAGGAGCCTACGAGCAGTACTTC.

Concerning this clonotype: This may arise from a read error, as a much more abundant clone is one base away. This CDR3 fails to terminate in the conserved phenylalanine or tryptophan, so it likely reflects a read error. The chain joins TRBV4-3 to TRBJ1-1; the D gene is possibly TRBD1 (5 bases). CDR1 is LGHNA, CDR2 YSLEER, per germline. This CDR3 has 15 amino acids. V lost 4 bases and J 6 bases, leaving 18 bases between the germline ends. The CDR3, as DNA: TGCGCCAGCAGCCCCGGACATCCCAGTGGAGCTGAAGCTTTCTAT. Protein sequence: CASSPGHPSGAEAFY.

The chain combines TRBV7-2 with TRBJ2-1; perhaps TRBD1 as D (6 bases). This CDR3 spans 17 amino acids. V was shortened by 2 bases and J by 4 bases, with 18 bases between the two germline ends. Germline V gives CDR1 SGHTA, CDR2 FQGNSA. CDR3 in DNA: TGTGCCAGCAGCTTAACCTTCACAGGGTGGGGATACAATGAGCAGTTCTTC. The encoded protein is CASSLTFTGWGYNEQFF.